This TCR beta chain was captured by sequencing in a study of early T cells in non-severe SARS-CoV-2 infection. For the study at large: Sequenced bulk RNA came from whole blood that was unsorted, and chains were unpaired.

This clonotype came up a few times. Its specificity is unknown. V lost 5 bases and J 7 bases, leaving 8 bases between the germline ends. Germline CDR1 reads MNHEY; CDR2 reads SMNVEV (reference sequence). CDR3 length: 11 residues. Attachment of unique molecular identifiers was made to individual cDNA molecules. TCRdb re-called the 5' RACE reads with MiXCR, one entry per CDR3 protein. The sample shows under 40,000 distinct CDR3 sequences, about 6.2% of them seen only once. Findings and limits, study-wide: The study's VDJdb matching favored anti-spike CD8 responses and missed private and CD4 specificities.

Specimen: whole blood. This TCR derives from an adult who was a healthcare worker with PCR-confirmed SARS-CoV-2 infection or an uninfected control (not recorded which). This chain links TRBV27 with TRBJ1-1; D uncertain. The CDR3 bases are TGTGCCAGCAGTCGGGGTGTTGAAGCTTTCTTT. Protein sequence: CASSRGVEAFF.